The sequence of this T cell receptor (beta chain) was determined in a study of CXCR3-negative and CXCR3-positive naive CD8 T cells. Turning to this clonotype: Its cognate antigen is unknown.

CDR1 and CDR2 from the germline V gene are LNHDA and SQIVND (reference sequence). This CDR3 contains 15 residues. With UMI labels, 5' RACE was used to prepare the TRB cDNA libraries. TCRdb reprocessed the 5' RACE reads and keeps a single row for each CDR3 protein, giving no DNA. This table lists 130,000 or so distinct CDR3 sequences. General study results and limits: Naive cells that were CXCR3-positive had more hydrophobic TRB CDR3s (compared with CXCR3-negative naive cells). Both naive subsets showed comparably high diversity, and memory CD8+ cells showed much lower diversity.

Every subset of CD8+ T cells was sorted in triplicate at 250,000 to 350,000 cells each. The specimen sequenced was naive CXCR3- CD8+ T cells from blood. Subset in this sample: CD45RO-CCR7+CD27+CD95- naive CD8+ T cells lacking CXCR3 (TNR3-). This receptor was obtained from a human donor in good health. Some clones in this sample may be carry-over from other donors' samples. The genes are TRBV19 and TRBJ2-1; TCRdb names TRBD2, which stays unverified in the absence of DNA. CDR3 amino acids: CASSPPAGGPNEQFF.